This entry is about one T cell receptor (beta chain). This specimen includes other DNA sequences encoding the same CDR3. The CDR3 totals 14 residues. The germline V gene has CDR1 KGHSH and CDR2 LQKENI. The V segment lost 3 bases and the J segment 5 bases; nucleotides outside the gene matches: 1. These data belong to a study of blood T cell repertoires in COVID-19. Across the whole study: Acute and convalescent COVID-19 samples came from the United States, Italy and Spain. T cells, B-cell-depleted T cells, or PBMCs supplied cDNA or gDNA.

Original data processing: Using reference gene primer amplification, nucleated cell counts were estimated. Only in-frame clones appear in the TCRdb table, and some are missing; sequencing was by immunoSEQ multiplex PCR. V and J calls and clone size are as listed in that table; D and trimming were resolved from the DNA. This sample has fewer than 200,000 clones, with about four fifths found just once. V and J are TRBV18 and TRBJ2-5; 12 bases fit TRBD1. Material: peripheral blood. The TCR comes from a man between 65 and 79 years old with active or convalescent COVID-19. CDR3 DNA sequence: TGTGCCAGCTCACCCGGGACAGGGGGCGAGACCCAGTACTTC. Translated, it gives CASSPGTGGETQYF.